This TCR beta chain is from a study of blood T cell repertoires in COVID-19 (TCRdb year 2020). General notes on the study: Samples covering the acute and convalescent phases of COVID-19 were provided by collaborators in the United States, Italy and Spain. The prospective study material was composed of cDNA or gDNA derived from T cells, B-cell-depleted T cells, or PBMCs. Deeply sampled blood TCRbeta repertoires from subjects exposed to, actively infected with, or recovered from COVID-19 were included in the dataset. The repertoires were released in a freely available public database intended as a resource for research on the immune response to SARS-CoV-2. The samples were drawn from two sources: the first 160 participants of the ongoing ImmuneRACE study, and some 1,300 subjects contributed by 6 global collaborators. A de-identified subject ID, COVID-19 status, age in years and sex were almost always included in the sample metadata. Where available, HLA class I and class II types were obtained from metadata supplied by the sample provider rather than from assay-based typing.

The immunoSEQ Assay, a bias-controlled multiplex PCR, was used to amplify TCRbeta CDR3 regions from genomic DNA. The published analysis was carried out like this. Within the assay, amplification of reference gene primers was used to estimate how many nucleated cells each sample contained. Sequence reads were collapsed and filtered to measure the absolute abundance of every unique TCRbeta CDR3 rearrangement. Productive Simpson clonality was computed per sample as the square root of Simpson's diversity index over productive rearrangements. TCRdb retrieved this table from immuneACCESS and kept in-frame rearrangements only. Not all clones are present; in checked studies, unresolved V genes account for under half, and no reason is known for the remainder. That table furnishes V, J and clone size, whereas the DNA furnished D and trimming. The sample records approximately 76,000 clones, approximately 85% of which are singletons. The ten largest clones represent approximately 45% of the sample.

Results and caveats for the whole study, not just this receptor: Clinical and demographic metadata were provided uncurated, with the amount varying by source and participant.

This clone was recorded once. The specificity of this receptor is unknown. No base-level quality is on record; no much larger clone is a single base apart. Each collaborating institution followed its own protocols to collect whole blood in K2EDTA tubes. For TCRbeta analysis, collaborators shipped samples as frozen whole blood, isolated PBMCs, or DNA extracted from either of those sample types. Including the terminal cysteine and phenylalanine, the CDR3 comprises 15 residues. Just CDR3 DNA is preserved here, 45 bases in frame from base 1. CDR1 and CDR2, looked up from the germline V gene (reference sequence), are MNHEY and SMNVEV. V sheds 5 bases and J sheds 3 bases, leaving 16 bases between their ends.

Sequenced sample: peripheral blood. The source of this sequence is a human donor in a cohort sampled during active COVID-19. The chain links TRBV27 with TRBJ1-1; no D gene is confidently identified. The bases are TGTGCCAGCAGTCCCGGGTCTGGGTTTTACACTGAAGCTTTCTTT. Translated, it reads CASSPGSGFYTEAFF.